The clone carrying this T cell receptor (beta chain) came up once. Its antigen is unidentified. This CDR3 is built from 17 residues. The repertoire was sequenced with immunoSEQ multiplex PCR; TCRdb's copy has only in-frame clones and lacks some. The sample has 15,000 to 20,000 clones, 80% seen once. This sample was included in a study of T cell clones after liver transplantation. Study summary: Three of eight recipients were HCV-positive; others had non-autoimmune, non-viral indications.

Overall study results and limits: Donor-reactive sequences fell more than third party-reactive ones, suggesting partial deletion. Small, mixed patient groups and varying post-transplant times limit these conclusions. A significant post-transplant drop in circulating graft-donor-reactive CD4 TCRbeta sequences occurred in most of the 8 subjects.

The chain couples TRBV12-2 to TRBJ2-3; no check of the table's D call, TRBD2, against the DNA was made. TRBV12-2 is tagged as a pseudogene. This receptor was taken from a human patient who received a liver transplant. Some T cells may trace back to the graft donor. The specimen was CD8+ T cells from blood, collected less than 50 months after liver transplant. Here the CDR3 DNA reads TGTGCAAGTCGCTCAAATAGGGGAGGGGAGAACACAGATACGCAGTATTTT. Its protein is CASRSNRGGENTDTQYF.